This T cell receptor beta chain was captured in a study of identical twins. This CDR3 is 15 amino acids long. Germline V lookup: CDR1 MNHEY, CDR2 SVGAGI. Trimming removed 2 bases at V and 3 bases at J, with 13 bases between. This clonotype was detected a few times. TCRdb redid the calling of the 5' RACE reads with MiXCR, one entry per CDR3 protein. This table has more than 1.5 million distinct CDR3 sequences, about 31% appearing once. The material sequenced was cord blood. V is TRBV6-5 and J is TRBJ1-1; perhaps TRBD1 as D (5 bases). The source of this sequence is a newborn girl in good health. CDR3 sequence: CASSYTGPADTEAFF. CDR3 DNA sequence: TGTGCCAGCAGTTACACAGGCCCAGCGGACACTGAAGCTTTCTTT.